The 21 T cell receptor beta chains below were found in one sample sequenced in a study of shared clonotypes between healthy human individuals (dated by TCRdb to about 2020). Receptors were amplified or captured by the immunoSEQ multiplex PCR assay. Sourced from immuneACCESS, this table was stored by TCRdb with only in-frame sequences that have V and J called. A share of the clones is absent; for the studies checked, an unresolved V gene accounts for under half, and the remainder has no known explanation. The sample profile shows approximately 1.5 million clones; 95% to 99% of them were found once. The ten largest make up 0.4% to 0.55% of the sample. The sample comprised naive CD4+ T cells sorted from blood. The cell subset or site label for this specimen denotes: CD45RA+ positively selected. The receptor set was obtained from a young man in good health.

The CDR3: CASSLAGNEQFF. The CDR3 DNA sequence: TGTGCCAGCAGCTTGGCGGGAAATGAGCAGTTCTTC. This chain connects TRBV5-4 to TRBJ2-1, with a possible D match to TRBD2 (5 bases). The ends were cut back, 0 bases at V and 7 bases at J, with 5 bases in the middle. The CDR3 consists of 12 residues. Germline CDR1 SGHNT, CDR2 YYREEE (reference sequence).

V usage is TRBV2 and J usage is TRBJ2-7; no firm D call. Germline V lookup: CDR1 SNHLY, CDR2 FYNNEI. This CDR3 has 14 amino acids. V lost 2 bases and J lost 6, with 14 bases in between. The CDR3, as DNA: TGTGCCAGCAGTGAAATCGATCCAGTGGGCGAGCAGTACTTC. Translating it yields CASSEIDPVGEQYF.

The chain has TRBV18 and TRBJ1-2, with TRBD1 matching 7 bases. V trimming: 0 bases; J trimming: 2 bases; junction bases outside the gene matches: 9. CDR1 and CDR2 (germline): KGHSH, LQKENI. This CDR3 is 17 amino acids long. The CDR3 loop is CASSPPGLWDSNYGYTF. The CDR3 nucleotides read TGTGCCAGCTCACCACCGGGTCTCTGGGACAGCAACTATGGCTACACCTTC.

This chain links TRBV25-1 with TRBJ1-3; D is uncertain. V lost 1 base, J lost 4 bases, and 17 bases lay in between. The CDR3 extends over 17 amino acids. The germline V gene encodes CDR1 MGHDK and CDR2 SYGVNS. The CDR3 DNA is TGTGCCAGCAGTGAATGGTCAGGCACACTGAGAGGAAACACCATATATTTT. Translated, it gives CASSEWSGTLRGNTIYF.

The rearrangement uses TRBV6-1 and TRBJ1-3; no clear D gene. V was cut by 3 bases and J by 4 bases, with 13 bases left in between. This CDR3 region has 15 residues. Germline lookup yields CDR1 MNHNS and CDR2 SASEGT. CDR3 loop: CASSETNFSGNTIYF. The CDR3 DNA reads as TGTGCCAGCAGTGAGACCAACTTCTCCGGAAACACCATATATTTT.

The rearrangement joins TRBV14 to TRBJ2-1; D is undetermined. The germline gives CDR1 SGHDN, CDR2 FVKESK. The germline V and J ends were trimmed by 0 bases and 5 bases, with 8 bases remaining between them. The CDR3 covers 14 residues. The DNA for the CDR3 is TGTGCCAGCAGCCAAGATTTGTACAACAATGAGCAGTTCTTC. Amino acids: CASSQDLYNNEQFF.

The chain couples TRBV12-5 to TRBJ2-7; D might be TRBD2 (6 bases). CDR3 size: 14 residues. Trimming left V 6 bases short and J 4 bases short, with 16 bases between. The germline V gene encodes CDR1 LGHNT and CDR2 FRNRAP. CDR3 in amino acids: CASGPRGGLYEQYF. As DNA, the CDR3 is TGTGCTAGTGGCCCTCGAGGAGGGCTATACGAGCAGTACTTC.

V usage is TRBV10-3 and J usage is TRBJ2-3, with D uncertain. The CDR3 is 14 residues long. V was pared by 3 bases and J by 2 bases, with 9 bases between. Germline-derived CDR1 and CDR2 are ENHRY and SYGVKD. The CDR3 DNA reads as TGTGCCATCAGTGATTCTGGTTCCACAGATACGCAGTATTTT. Translation gives CAISDSGSTDTQYF.

The chain links TRBV6-6 to TRBJ2-7; 8 bases line up with TRBD1. V trimming: 6 bases; J trimming: 2 bases; junction bases outside the gene matches: 9. Germline CDR1 reads MNHNY; CDR2 reads SVGAGI (reference sequence). This CDR3 is built from 15 residues. CDR3 in DNA: TGTGCCAGCAGGGGTCCGGGACAGGCAACCTACGAGCAGTACTTC. Encoded protein: CASRGPGQATYEQYF.

The chain is built from TRBV2 and TRBJ2-2; D is perhaps TRBD1 or TRBD2 (5 bases each). Trimming removed 6 bases from V and 7 bases from J, with 18 bases in between. The germline V gene has CDR1 SNHLY and CDR2 FYNNEI. The CDR3 consists of 15 residues. Here the CDR3 reads CASSQDWDLGGELFF. CDR3 sequence (DNA): TGTGCCAGCAGCCAAGACTGGGACCTAGGCGGGGAGCTGTTTTTT.

This clone was seen a single time. The chain links TRBV18 to TRBJ2-1, with TRBD2 identical over 7 bases. CDR1 is KGHSH and CDR2 is LQKENI in the germline V gene. The V gene end was trimmed by 3 bases and the J gene end by 3 bases; junction bases not matched to a gene: 8. There are 16 residues in the CDR3. As DNA, the CDR3 is TGTGCCAGCTCACCGCCCGGAGGGACTATCTACAATGAGCAGTTCTTC. This codes for CASSPPGGTIYNEQFF.

Remarks on this clone: Other DNA sequences in the sample encode the same CDR3. The V and J genes are TRBV6-5 and TRBJ2-2; D is undetermined. Germline V CDR1 and CDR2: MNHEY, SVGAGI. The germline V and J ends were trimmed by 0 bases and 4 bases, with 0 bases remaining between them. The CDR3 totals 12 residues. The CDR3 here is CASSYSTGELFF. Here the CDR3 DNA reads TGTGCCAGCAGTTACTCCACCGGGGAGCTGTTTTTT.

The chain carries TRBV29-1 and TRBJ1-5; 10 bases agree with TRBD1. This CDR3 is built from 15 residues. V was pared by 7 bases and J by 0 bases, with 6 bases of the junction left unmatched. Germline CDR1 reads SQVTM; CDR2 reads ANQGSEA. The CDR3 spells CSARTGGNSNQPQHF. The CDR3 DNA is TGCAGCGCCCGGACAGGGGGGAATAGCAATCAGCCCCAGCATTTT.

The chain employs TRBV5-4 and TRBJ2-3; D gene ambiguous. Deletions cut 4 bases from V and 10 bases from J, with 22 bases between. The CDR3 loop spans 15 amino acids. Per the germline V gene, CDR1 is SGHNT and CDR2 is YYREEE (reference sequence). The CDR3 loop is CASSHESRVPPPQYF. For the CDR3, the DNA is TGTGCCAGCAGCCACGAGTCCCGAGTTCCGCCGCCGCAGTATTTT.

The J gene is TRBJ2-1, the V gene TRBV11-2; 8 bases match TRBD2. J gave up 7 bases and V 2 bases, and 10 bases lay outside the gene matches. CDR3 length: 16 residues. Germline V gene sequence: CDR1 SGHAT, CDR2 FQNNGV. DNA for the CDR3: TGTGCCAGCAGCTTAATACCCGGGACTAGGGTTAATGAGCAGTTCTTC. It is translated as CASSLIPGTRVNEQFF.

A single count supports this clone. The chain employs TRBV19 and TRBJ2-6; D might be TRBD1 (6 bases). The CDR3 sequence is 18 residues long. Per germline, CDR1 LNHDA and CDR2 SQIVND (reference sequence). The V end was cut by 5 bases, the J end by 5 bases, with 22 bases between. The CDR3 protein is CASSDVGTKQSRANVLTF. As DNA, the CDR3 is TGTGCCAGTAGTGACGTAGGGACAAAACAAAGTCGGGCCAACGTCCTGACTTTC.

The chain has TRBV5-1 and TRBJ1-1; 7 bases match TRBD1. The CDR3 spans 15 residues. Germline V gene lookup returns CDR1 SGHRS and CDR2 YFSETQ. V was clipped by 3 bases and J by 0 bases; unmatched bases: 5. CDR3 in amino acids: CASSSTGQMNTEAFF. The CDR3 region has the DNA TGCGCCAGCAGCTCCACGGGACAGATGAACACTGAAGCTTTCTTT.

This clone has just one count. V gene TRBV11-2 combines with J gene TRBJ2-3; 9 bases match TRBD2. The CDR3 spans 17 residues. From germline, CDR1 is SGHAT and CDR2 FQNNGV. The junction had 11 bases not matched to a gene; V was cut back by 5 bases and J by 2 bases. The CDR3 nucleotides read TGTGCCAGCAGCCGAGTTCGATCTAGCGGGGACACAGATACGCAGTATTTT. This gives the protein CASSRVRSSGDTDTQYF.

This chain uses TRBV5-4 with TRBJ2-3; no reliable D call. Germline loops: CDR1 SGHNT, CDR2 YYREEE (reference sequence). The V end was cut by 4 bases, the J end by 2 bases, with 17 bases between. This CDR3 spans 16 amino acids. The CDR3 nucleotides are TGTGCCAGCAGCCCGAAAGGTACCAGGTTCACAGATACGCAGTATTTT. It is translated as CASSPKGTRFTDTQYF.

This clone was seen just once. This sequence joins TRBV2 and TRBJ1-1; TRBD1 matches at 7 bases. Germline CDR1 and CDR2: SNHLY and FYNNEI. The V gene end was trimmed by 5 bases and the J gene end by 1 base; junction bases not matched to a gene: 1. This CDR3 has 13 residues. The CDR3 here is CASSRDRNTEAFF. The DNA of the CDR3 is TGTGCCAGCAGTAGGGACAGGAACACTGAAGCTTTCTTT.

The gene calls are TRBV5-4 and TRBJ2-7, with 10 bases lining up with TRBD2. Germline CDR1 and CDR2: SGHNT and YYREEE (reference sequence). V was clipped by 0 bases and J by 3 bases; unmatched bases: 3. CDR3 length: 15 residues. CDR3 nucleotides: TGTGCCAGCAGCTTGGAGCTAGCGGGAGACTACGAGCAGTACTTC. This codes for CASSLELAGDYEQYF.